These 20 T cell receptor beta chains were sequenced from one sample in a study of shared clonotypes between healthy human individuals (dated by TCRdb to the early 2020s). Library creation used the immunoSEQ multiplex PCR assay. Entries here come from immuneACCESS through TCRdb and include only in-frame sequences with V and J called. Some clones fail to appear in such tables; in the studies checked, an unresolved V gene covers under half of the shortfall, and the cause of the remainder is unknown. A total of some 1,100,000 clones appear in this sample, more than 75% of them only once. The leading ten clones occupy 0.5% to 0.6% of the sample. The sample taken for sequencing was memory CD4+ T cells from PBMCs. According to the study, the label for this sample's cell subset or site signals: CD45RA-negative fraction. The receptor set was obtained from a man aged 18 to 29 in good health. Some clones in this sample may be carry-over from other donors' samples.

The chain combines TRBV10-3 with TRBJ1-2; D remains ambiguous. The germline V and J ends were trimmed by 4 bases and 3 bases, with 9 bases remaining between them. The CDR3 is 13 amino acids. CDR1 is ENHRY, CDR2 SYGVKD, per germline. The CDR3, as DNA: TGTGCCATCAGTGCTGCAGAGGACTATGGCTACACCTTC. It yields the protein CAISAAEDYGYTF.

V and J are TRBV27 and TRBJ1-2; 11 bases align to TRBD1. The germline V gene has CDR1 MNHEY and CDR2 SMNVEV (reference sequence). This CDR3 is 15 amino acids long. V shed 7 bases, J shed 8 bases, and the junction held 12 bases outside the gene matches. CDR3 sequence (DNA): TGTGCCAGCACATGGACAGGGGGCGATTTAACCGGCTACACCTTC. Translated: CASTWTGGDLTGYTF.

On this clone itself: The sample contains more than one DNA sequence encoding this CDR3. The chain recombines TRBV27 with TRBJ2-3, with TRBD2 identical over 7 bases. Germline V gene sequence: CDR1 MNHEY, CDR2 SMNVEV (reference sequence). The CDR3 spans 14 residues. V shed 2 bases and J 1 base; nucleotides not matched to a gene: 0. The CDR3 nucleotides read TGTGCCAGCAGTTTAGGGGGGGGCACAGATACGCAGTATTTT. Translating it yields CASSLGGGTDTQYF.

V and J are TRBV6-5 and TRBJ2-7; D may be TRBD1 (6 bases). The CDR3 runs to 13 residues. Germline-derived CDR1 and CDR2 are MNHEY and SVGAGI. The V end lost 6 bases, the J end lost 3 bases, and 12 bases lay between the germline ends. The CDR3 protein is CASSGDTDYEQYF. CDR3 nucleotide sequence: TGTGCCAGCAGCGGGGACACAGACTACGAGCAGTACTTC.

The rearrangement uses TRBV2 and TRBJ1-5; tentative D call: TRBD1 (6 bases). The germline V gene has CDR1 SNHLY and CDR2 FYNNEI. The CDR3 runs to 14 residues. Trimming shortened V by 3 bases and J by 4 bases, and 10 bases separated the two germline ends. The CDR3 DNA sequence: TGTGCCAGCAGTGAGGGACAAGCAAATCAGCCCCAGCATTTT. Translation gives CASSEGQANQPQHF.

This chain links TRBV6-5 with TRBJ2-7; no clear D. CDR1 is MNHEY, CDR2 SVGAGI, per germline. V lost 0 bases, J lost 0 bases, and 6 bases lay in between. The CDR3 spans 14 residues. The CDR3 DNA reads TGTGCCAGCAGTTACTCCGGCAGCTCCTACGAGCAGTACTTC. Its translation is CASSYSGSSYEQYF.

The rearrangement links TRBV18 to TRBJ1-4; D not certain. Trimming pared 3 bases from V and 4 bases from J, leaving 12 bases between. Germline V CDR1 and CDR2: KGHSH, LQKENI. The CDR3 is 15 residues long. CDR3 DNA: TGTGCCAGCTCACCCGCGAGGGTGGGTAATGAAAAACTGTTTTTT. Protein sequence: CASSPARVGNEKLFF.

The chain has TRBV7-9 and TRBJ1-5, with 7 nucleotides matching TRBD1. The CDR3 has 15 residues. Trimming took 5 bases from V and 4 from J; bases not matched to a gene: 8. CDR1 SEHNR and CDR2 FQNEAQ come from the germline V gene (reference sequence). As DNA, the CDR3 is TGTGCCAGCAGCCGGGGGACAGTGGGGAATCAGCCCCAGCATTTT. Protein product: CASSRGTVGNQPQHF. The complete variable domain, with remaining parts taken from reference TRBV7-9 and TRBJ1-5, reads DTGVSQNPRHKITKRGQNVTFRCDPISEHNRLYWYRQTLGQGPEFLTYFQNEAQLEKSRLLSDRFSAERPKGSFSTLEIQRTEQGDSAMYLCASSRGTVGNQPQHFGDGTRLSIL.

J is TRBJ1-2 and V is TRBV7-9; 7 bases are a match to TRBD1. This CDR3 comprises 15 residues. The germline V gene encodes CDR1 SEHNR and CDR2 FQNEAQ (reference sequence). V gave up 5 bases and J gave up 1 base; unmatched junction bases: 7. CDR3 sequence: CASSLGDSRNYGYTF. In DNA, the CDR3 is TGTGCCAGCAGCCTCGGGGACAGCCGTAACTATGGCTACACCTTC.

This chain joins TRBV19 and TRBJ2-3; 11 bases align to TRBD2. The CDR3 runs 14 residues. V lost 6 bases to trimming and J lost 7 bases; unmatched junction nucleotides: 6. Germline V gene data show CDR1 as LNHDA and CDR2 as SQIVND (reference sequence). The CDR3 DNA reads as TGTGCCAGTAGAACTAGCGGGAGTATGAATACGCAGTATTTT. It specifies CASRTSGSMNTQYF.

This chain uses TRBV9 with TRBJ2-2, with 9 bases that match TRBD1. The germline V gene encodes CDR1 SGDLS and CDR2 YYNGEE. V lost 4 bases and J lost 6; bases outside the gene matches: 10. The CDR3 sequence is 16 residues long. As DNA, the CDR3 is TGTGCCAGCAGCCCCAAGACAGGGGGAAAGGCCGGGGAGCTGTTTTTT. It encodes CASSPKTGGKAGELFF.

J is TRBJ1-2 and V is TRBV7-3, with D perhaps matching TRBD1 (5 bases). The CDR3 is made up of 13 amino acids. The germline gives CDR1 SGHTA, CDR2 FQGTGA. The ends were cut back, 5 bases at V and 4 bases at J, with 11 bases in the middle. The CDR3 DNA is TGTGCCAGCAGCCGCGGGGGGTCCTATGGCTACACCTTC. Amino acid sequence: CASSRGGSYGYTF.

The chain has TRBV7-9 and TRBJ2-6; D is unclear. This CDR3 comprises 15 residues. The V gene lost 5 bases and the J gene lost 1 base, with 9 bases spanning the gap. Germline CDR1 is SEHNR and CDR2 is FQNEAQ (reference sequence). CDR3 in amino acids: CASSPLLSGANVLTF. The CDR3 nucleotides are TGTGCCAGCAGCCCGTTACTGTCTGGGGCCAACGTCCTGACTTTC.

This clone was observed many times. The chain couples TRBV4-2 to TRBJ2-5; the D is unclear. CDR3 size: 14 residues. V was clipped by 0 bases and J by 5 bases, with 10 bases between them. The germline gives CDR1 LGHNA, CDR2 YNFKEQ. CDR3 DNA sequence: TGTGCCAGCAGCCAAGAGGCAGTACGGGAGACCCAGTACTTC. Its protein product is CASSQEAVRETQYF.

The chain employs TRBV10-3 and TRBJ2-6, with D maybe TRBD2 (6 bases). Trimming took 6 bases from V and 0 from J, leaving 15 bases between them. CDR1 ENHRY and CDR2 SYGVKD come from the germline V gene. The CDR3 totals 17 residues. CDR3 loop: CAIRRTGAGSGANVLTF. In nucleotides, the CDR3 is TGTGCCATCAGGAGGACGGGAGCTGGCTCTGGGGCCAACGTCCTGACTTTC.

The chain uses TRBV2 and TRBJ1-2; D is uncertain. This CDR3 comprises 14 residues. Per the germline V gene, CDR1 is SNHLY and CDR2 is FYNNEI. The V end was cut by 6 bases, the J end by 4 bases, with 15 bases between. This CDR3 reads CASRPVVLVYGYTF. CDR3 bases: TGTGCCAGCAGGCCCGTGGTACTAGTCTATGGCTACACCTTC.

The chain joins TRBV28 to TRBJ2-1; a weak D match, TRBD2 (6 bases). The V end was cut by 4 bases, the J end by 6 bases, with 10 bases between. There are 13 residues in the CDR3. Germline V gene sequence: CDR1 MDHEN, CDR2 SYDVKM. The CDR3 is CASSSRTTNEQFF. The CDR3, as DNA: TGTGCCAGCAGTTCCCGGACTACCAATGAGCAGTTCTTC.

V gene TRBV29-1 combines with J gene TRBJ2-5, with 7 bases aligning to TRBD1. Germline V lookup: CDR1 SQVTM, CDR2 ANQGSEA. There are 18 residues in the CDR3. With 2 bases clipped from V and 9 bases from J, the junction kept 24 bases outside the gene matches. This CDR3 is CSVEQPWVKGAAPGSQYF. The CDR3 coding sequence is TGCAGCGTTGAACAGCCCTGGGTGAAGGGGGCAGCTCCAGGGTCCCAGTACTTC.

The CDR3 coding sequence is TGTGCCAGCAGTTACGGGCAGAGAGATGGCTACACCTTC. Protein product: CASSYGQRDGYTF. V and J are TRBV6-5 and TRBJ1-2, with D unresolved. Trimming stripped 2 bases from V and 6 bases from J, with 10 bases between. CDR1 and CDR2 (germline): MNHEY, SVGAGI. This CDR3 has 13 residues.

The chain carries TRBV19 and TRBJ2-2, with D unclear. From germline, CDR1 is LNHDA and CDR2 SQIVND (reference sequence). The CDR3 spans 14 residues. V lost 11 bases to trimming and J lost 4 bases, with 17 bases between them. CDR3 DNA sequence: TGTGCCGCTGAATCTCGGAACCCCACCGGGGAGCTGTTTTTT. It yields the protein CAAESRNPTGELFF.